The rows below give T cell receptor beta chains drawn from one sample of a study of blood T cell repertoires in COVID-19. Libraries were prepared by immunoSEQ multiplex PCR; TCRdb keeps only in-frame clonotypes and omits some of them. The data show roughly 68,000 clones, with about 90% seen just once and approximately 5.1% held by the top ten. Sequencing used peripheral blood. The receptors originated from a human donor in a cohort sampled during active COVID-19. Each CDR3 is given with its conserved first and last residue. D genes are given only for firm matches. The listing skips clone size in some rows; elsewhere it reads once, few, many or a size class.

v_call	clone_size	d_call	j_call	cdr3_nt	cdr3_aa
TRBV6-5	-	-	TRBJ2-7	TGTGCCAGCAGTTATAGAGAGGGAGACGAGCAGTACTTC	CASSYREGDEQYF
TRBV7-9	-	TRBD1	TRBJ2-6	TGTGCCAGCAGCCGGGACAGGTTCGGCTCTGGGGCCAACGTCCTGACTTTC	CASSRDRFGSGANVLTF
TRBV5-5	-	-	TRBJ2-1	TGTGCCAGCAGCTTCGGGAGCGGCGTCCCCTCCTACAATGAGCAGTTCTTC	CASSFGSGVPSYNEQFF
TRBV6-5	-	TRBD1	TRBJ2-5	TGTGCCAGCAGTTACTCGAACAGGGGGCTGCGGGAGACCCAGTACTTC	CASSYSNRGLRETQYF
TRBV7-2	-	TRBD2	TRBJ2-7	TGTGCCAGCAGCTTATCGGGGGGAGGCTCCGAGCAGTACTTC	CASSLSGGGSEQYF
TRBV7-8	-	TRBD1	TRBJ1-2	TGTGCCAGCAGCCTCCGACAGGGGCTTGGCTACACCTTC	CASSLRQGLGYTF
TRBV6-2/TRBV6-3	-	-	TRBJ2-5	TGTGCCAGCAGTTTGGGCGGGATAGTTCAAGAGACCCAGTACTTC	CASSLGGIVQETQYF
TRBV6-2/TRBV6-3	-	-	TRBJ2-7	TGTGCCAGCAGTTATTTAGGGGGAAAGACCTACGAGCAGTACTTC	CASSYLGGKTYEQYF
TRBV2	-	-	TRBJ2-3	TGTGCCAGCGGGCTGGTGGAAAATACGCAGTATTTT	CASGLVENTQYF
TRBV11-2	-	TRBD1	TRBJ2-7	TGTGCCAGCAGCGTGACAGGGGCCCTAATTGGCGGGCAGTACTTC	CASSVTGALIGGQYF
TRBV29-1	-	-	TRBJ2-3	TGCAGCGTTGAGAGCAATACAGATACGCAGTATTTT	CSVESNTDTQYF
TRBV4-1	-	TRBD1	TRBJ1-6	TGCGCCAGCAGCCCCGGGACAGGGATTCGCTCACCCCTCCACTTT	CASSPGTGIRSPLHF
TRBV5-5	once	TRBD1	TRBJ1-4	TGTGCCAGCAGCTTAACAGGGGGCGTACTAGAAAAACTGTTTTTT	CASSLTGGVLEKLFF
TRBV5-5	-	-	TRBJ2-7	TGTGCCAGCAGCTTCGGGACAAATTCCTACGAGCAGTACTTC	CASSFGTNSYEQYF
TRBV7-8	-	TRBD1	TRBJ2-7	TGTGCCAGCAGCCCCTCGGACAGGTTCAACGAGCAGTACTTC	CASSPSDRFNEQYF
TRBV7-2	-	-	TRBJ1-2	TGTGCCAGCAGCTTAGCCTGGGGACAAAACTATGGCTACACCTTC	CASSLAWGQNYGYTF
TRBV19	once	TRBD2	TRBJ2-1	TGTGCCAGTAGTATAGGGTCCCGCGGGGGAAACCCTGAGCAGTTCTTC	CASSIGSRGGNPEQFF
TRBV6-5	-	TRBD1	TRBJ2-7	TGTGCCAGCAGGGACAGGGGAACCTACGAGCAGTACTTC	CASRDRGTYEQYF
TRBV3-1/TRBV3-2	-	-	TRBJ2-7	TGTGCCAGCAGCCAAGGCTCCGGTGGAGACTACGAGCAGTACTTC	CASSQGSGGDYEQYF
TRBV21-1	-	-	TRBJ2-6	TGTGCCAGCAGGAGCACGGTGGGACAGGTTTACTCTGGGGCCAACGTCCTGACTTTC	CASRSTVGQVYSGANVLTF
TRBV19	medium-sized	TRBD1	TRBJ2-7	TGTGCCAGTAGTATAATGGCAGGGGGCGAGCAGTACTTC	CASSIMAGGEQYF
TRBV27	-	TRBD1	TRBJ2-7	TGTGCCAGCAGGAGGACAGGGAAGAACGAGCAGTACTTC	CASRRTGKNEQYF
TRBV11-2	-	-	TRBJ2-7	TGTGCCAGCAGCTTCGGGGGATTGCGGGAGCAGTACTTC	CASSFGGLREQYF
TRBV7-2	-	-	TRBJ2-4	TGTGCCAGCAGCCTAGGAGGGGGGGGAAACATTCAGTACTTC	CASSLGGGGNIQYF
TRBV7-9	-	-	TRBJ2-1	TGTGCCAGCAGCTCTGGACAATACAATGAGCAGTTCTTC	CASSSGQYNEQFF
TRBV7-2	-	-	TRBJ2-7	TGTGCCAGCAGCTTATTAGCGAGGTCCTACGAGCAGTACTTC	CASSLLARSYEQYF
TRBV28	-	-	TRBJ2-3	TGTGCCAGCTATGAGGGCGCCTTCCCAGATACGCAGTATTTT	CASYEGAFPDTQYF
TRBV19	-	TRBD1	TRBJ1-1	TGTGCCAGTAGTAGTACCGGGACAGCCGCGAGCCATGAAGCTTTCTTT	CASSSTGTAASHEAFF
TRBV15	-	-	TRBJ2-7	TGTGCCACCAGCAGAGGCCCAGGGCTCTACGAGCAGTACTTC	CATSRGPGLYEQYF
TRBV11-2	-	TRBD2	TRBJ2-2	TGTGCCAGCAGCACCTCAACGGGGGGCACCGGGGAGCTGTTTTTT	CASSTSTGGTGELFF
TRBV28	-	TRBD1	TRBJ1-2	TGTGCCAGCAGGGGACAGGGTTATGGCTACACCTTC	CASRGQGYGYTF
TRBV11-1	-	-	TRBJ1-1	TGTGCCAGCCTCCCCCAGAGCCGGACAGTGAACACTGAAGCTTTCTTT	CASLPQSRTVNTEAFF
TRBV5-4	-	-	TRBJ2-1	TGTGCCAGCAGCTTGAACCAGGCTAGCTTATACAATGAGCAGTTCTTC	CASSLNQASLYNEQFF
TRBV18	-	-	TRBJ2-1	TGTGCCAGCTCACCAGTACGGGGGAACAATGAGCAGTTCTTC	CASSPVRGNNEQFF
TRBV2	once	-	TRBJ2-7	TGTGCCAGCAGAGCGAATCTAGGCTACGAGCAGTACTTC	CASRANLGYEQYF
TRBV19	-	TRBD1	TRBJ1-5	TGTGCCAGTAGTATAGGCGGGACAGGGAGTCAGCCCCAGCATTTT	CASSIGGTGSQPQHF
TRBV24-1	-	TRBD1	TRBJ1-6	TGTGCCACCAGTGTTGCACAGGGGGGGCGAACCCTCCACTTT	CATSVAQGGRTLHF
TRBV7-9	-	-	TRBJ2-3	TGTGCCAGCAGCTTAGCCCCCGGGGGCACAGATACGCAGTATTTT	CASSLAPGGTDTQYF
TRBV24-1	-	-	TRBJ2-1	TGTGCCACCATGAAGGTCGGGAGCAACGATGAGCAGTTCTTC	CATMKVGSNDEQFF
TRBV3-1/TRBV3-2	once	-	TRBJ2-5	TGTGCCAGCAGCCCCCTGGGGCTAGAGACCCAGTACTTC	CASSPLGLETQYF
TRBV9	-	-	TRBJ1-1	TGTGCCAGCAGCGTCGTCTACAGGTCCACTGAAGCTTTCTTT	CASSVVYRSTEAFF
TRBV18	-	TRBD1	TRBJ1-2	TGTGCCAGCTCACCAGAAGCCAGGGGGCTTAACTATGGCTACACCTTC	CASSPEARGLNYGYTF
TRBV11-2	-	TRBD1	TRBJ2-7	TGTGCCAGCAGCAACCGGGACAGGGGATCCTACGAGCAGTACTTC	CASSNRDRGSYEQYF
TRBV2	-	-	TRBJ2-5	TGTGCCAGCAGTCAAACACCCCAAGAGACCCAGTACTTC	CASSQTPQETQYF
TRBV5-8	-	TRBD2	TRBJ2-3	TGTGCCAGCAGCTTTAGCGGGAGAACTGATACGCAGTATTTT	CASSFSGRTDTQYF
TRBV5-1	-	TRBD2	TRBJ2-1	TGCGCCAGCAGTTATGGAGGGACTAGCGACTTAGGCTACAATGAGCAGTTCTTC	CASSYGGTSDLGYNEQFF
TRBV28	-	-	TRBJ2-1	TGTGCCAGCAGGGGGTCTCTGGGGCAGGGTGGAAATGAGCAGTTCTTC	CASRGSLGQGGNEQFF
TRBV7-9	once	TRBD1	TRBJ1-2	TGTGCCAGCAGCCCGCAGGGGGGTAACTATGGCTACACCTTC	CASSPQGGNYGYTF
TRBV7-3	-	TRBD2	TRBJ2-5	TGTGCCAGCAGCCGCCAAGCTGGGGGGGTGGAGACCCAGTACTTC	CASSRQAGGVETQYF
TRBV30	once	-	TRBJ1-1	TGTGCCTGGACCAAACTAAGTACTGAAGCTTTCTTT	CAWTKLSTEAFF
TRBV7-8	-	TRBD1	TRBJ1-1	TGTGCCAGCACCCGTATCAGGGGGACTGAAGCTTTCTTT	CASTRIRGTEAFF
TRBV5-8	-	TRBD1	TRBJ1-1	TGTGCCAGCAGCGAGTACAGGGGCTTGAATACTGAAGCTTTCTTT	CASSEYRGLNTEAFF
TRBV18	-	-	TRBJ2-1	TGTGCCAGCTCACCAGGTAGCGATGAGCAGTTCTTC	CASSPGSDEQFF
TRBV7-2	-	TRBD2	TRBJ2-3	TGTGCCAGCAGCACCGGCGGGGGGGCAGATACGCAGTATTTT	CASSTGGGADTQYF
TRBV7-2	-	TRBD2	TRBJ2-3	TGTGCCAGCAGCTTTGCCGGGGGGTGGACAGATACGCAGTATTTT	CASSFAGGWTDTQYF
TRBV10-2	-	-	TRBJ2-4	TGCGCCAGCAGTGAGCTATCTCACGGCGGGGCCAAAAACATTCAGTACTTC	CASSELSHGGAKNIQYF
TRBV28	-	TRBD2	TRBJ2-1	TGTGCCAGCAGTTTATGGGGGACTAGGGGGGTGAATGAGCAGTTCTTC	CASSLWGTRGVNEQFF
TRBV11-2	-	-	TRBJ1-1	TGTGCCAGCAGCCCCCCTGATCCCGGGATAAGAAATGAAGCTTTCTTT	CASSPPDPGIRNEAFF
TRBV2	-	TRBD2	TRBJ2-7	TGTGCCAGCAGTGAACTAGCGGGGGCCTCCTACGAGCAGTACTTC	CASSELAGASYEQYF
TRBV4-2	-	TRBD2	TRBJ2-5	TGTGCCAGCAGCCAAGGAGAGACTAGCGGGGGAGAGACCCAGTACTTC	CASSQGETSGGETQYF